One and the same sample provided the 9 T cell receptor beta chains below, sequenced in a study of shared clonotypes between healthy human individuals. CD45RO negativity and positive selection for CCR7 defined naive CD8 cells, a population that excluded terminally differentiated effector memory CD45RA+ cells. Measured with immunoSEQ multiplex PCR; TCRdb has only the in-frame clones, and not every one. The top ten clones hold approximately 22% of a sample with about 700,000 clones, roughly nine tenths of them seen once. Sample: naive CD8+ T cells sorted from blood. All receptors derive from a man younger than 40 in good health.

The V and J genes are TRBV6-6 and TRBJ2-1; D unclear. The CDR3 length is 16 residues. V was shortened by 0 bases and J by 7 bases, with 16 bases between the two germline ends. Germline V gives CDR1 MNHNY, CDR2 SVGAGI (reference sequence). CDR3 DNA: TGTGCCAGCAGTTACTCAAGAGAAGCAGAAAGGAATGAGCAGTTCTTC. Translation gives CASSYSREAERNEQFF.

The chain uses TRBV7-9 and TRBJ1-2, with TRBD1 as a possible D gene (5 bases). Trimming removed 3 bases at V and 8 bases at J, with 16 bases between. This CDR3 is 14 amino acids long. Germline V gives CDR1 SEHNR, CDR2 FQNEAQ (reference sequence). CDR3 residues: CASSFIIGAAGYTF. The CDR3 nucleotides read TGTGCCAGCAGCTTCATTATAGGGGCTGCCGGCTACACCTTC.

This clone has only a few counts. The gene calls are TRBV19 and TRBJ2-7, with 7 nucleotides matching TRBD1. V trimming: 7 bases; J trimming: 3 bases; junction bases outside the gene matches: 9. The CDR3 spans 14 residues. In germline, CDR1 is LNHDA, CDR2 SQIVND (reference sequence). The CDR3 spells CASTMGQGDYEQYF. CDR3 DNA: TGTGCCAGTACCATGGGGCAGGGGGACTACGAGCAGTACTTC.

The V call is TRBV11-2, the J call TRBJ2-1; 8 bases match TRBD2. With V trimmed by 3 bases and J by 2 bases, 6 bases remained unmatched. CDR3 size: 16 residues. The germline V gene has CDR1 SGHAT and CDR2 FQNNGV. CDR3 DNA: TGTGCCAGCAGCTTTTATACTAGCGGAGCCTACAATGAGCAGTTCTTC. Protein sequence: CASSFYTSGAYNEQFF.

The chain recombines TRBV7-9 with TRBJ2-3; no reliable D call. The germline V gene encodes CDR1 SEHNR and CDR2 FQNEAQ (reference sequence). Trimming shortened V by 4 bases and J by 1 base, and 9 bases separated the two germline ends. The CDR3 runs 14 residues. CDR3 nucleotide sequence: TGTGCCAGCAGCTCGCTCGATGGCACAGATACGCAGTATTTT. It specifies CASSSLDGTDTQYF. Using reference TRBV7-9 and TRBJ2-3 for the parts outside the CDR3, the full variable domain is DTGVSQNPRHKITKRGQNVTFRCDPISEHNRLYWYRQTLGQGPEFLTYFQNEAQLEKSRLLSDRFSAERPKGSFSTLEIQRTEQGDSAMYLCASSSLDGTDTQYFGPGTRLTVL.

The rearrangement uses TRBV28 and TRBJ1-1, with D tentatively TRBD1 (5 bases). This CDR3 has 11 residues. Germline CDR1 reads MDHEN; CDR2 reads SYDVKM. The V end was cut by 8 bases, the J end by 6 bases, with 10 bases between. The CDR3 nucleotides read TGTGCCAGCTCCGGGGGTGCTGAAGCTTTCTTT. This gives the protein CASSGGAEAFF.

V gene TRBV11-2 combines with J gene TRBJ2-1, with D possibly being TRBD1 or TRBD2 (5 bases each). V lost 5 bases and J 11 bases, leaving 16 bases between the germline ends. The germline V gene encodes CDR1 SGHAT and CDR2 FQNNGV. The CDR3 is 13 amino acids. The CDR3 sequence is CASSLGDPGQQFF. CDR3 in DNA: TGTGCCAGCAGCCTCGGGGACCCGGGACAGCAGTTCTTC.

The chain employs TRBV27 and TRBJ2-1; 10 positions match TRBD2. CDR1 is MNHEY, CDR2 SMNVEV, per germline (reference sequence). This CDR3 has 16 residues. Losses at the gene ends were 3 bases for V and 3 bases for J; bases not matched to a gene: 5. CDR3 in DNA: TGTGCCAGCAGTTTCCTAGCGGGAGAGGTCTACAATGAGCAGTTCTTC. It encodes CASSFLAGEVYNEQFF.

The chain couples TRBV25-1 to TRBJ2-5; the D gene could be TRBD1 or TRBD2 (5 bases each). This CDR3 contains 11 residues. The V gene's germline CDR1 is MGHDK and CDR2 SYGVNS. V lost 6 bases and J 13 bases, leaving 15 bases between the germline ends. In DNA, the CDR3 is TGTGCCAGCAGGGGGGAAGGGATAATGTACTTC. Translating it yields CASRGEGIMYF.